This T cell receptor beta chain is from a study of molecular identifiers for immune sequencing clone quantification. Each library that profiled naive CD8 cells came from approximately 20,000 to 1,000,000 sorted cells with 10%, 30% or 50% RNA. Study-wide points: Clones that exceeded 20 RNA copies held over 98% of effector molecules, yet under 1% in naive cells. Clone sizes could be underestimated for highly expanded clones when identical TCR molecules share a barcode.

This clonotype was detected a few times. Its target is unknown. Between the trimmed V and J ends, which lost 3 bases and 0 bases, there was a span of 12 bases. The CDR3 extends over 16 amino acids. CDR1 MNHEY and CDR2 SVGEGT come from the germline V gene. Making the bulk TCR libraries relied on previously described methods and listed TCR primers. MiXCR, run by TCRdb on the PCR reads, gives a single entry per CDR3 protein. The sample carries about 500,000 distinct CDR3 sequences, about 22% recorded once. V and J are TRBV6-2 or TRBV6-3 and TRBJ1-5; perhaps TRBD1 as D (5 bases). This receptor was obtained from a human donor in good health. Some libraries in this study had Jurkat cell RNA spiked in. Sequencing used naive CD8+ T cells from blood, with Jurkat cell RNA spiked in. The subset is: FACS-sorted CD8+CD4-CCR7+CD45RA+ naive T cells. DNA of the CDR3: TGTGCCAGCAGTTATCTACGGACAAGTAGCAATCAGCCCCAGCATTTT. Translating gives CASSYLRTSSNQPQHF.